The present entry profiles one T cell receptor (beta chain) with its context. The record originates from a study of cytomegalovirus exposure and HLA in healthy donors. V was pared by 2 bases and J by 1 base, with 6 bases between. There are 14 residues in the CDR3. The V gene's germline CDR1 is MNHEY and CDR2 SVGAGI. Produced via immunoSEQ multiplex PCR; TCRdb's table is partial and in-frame only. The sample records 300,000 to 400,000 clones, roughly 85% being singletons. The sequenced sample was PBMCs. V gene TRBV6-5 combines with J gene TRBJ2-1; D is undetermined. The receptor's source is a woman under 30 in good health and CMV-seronegative. CDR3 residues: CASSYGQSYNEQFF. The CDR3 DNA reads TGTGCCAGCAGTTACGGCCAGTCCTACAATGAGCAGTTCTTC.